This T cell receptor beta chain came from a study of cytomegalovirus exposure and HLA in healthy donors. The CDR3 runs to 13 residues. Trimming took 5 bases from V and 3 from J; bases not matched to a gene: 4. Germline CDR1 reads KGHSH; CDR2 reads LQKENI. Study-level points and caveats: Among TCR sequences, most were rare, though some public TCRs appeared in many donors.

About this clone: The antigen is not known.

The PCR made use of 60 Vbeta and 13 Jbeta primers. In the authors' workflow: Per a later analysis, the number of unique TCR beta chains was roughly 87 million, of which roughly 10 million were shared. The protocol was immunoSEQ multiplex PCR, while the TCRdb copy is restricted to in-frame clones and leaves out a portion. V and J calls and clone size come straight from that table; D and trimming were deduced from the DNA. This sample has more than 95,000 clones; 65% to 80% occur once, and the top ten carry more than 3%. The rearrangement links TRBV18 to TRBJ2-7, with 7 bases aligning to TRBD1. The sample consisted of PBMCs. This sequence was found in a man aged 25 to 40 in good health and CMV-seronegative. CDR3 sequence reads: CASSGTDDYEQYF. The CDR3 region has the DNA TGTGCCAGCTCAGGGACAGACGACTACGAGCAGTACTTC.